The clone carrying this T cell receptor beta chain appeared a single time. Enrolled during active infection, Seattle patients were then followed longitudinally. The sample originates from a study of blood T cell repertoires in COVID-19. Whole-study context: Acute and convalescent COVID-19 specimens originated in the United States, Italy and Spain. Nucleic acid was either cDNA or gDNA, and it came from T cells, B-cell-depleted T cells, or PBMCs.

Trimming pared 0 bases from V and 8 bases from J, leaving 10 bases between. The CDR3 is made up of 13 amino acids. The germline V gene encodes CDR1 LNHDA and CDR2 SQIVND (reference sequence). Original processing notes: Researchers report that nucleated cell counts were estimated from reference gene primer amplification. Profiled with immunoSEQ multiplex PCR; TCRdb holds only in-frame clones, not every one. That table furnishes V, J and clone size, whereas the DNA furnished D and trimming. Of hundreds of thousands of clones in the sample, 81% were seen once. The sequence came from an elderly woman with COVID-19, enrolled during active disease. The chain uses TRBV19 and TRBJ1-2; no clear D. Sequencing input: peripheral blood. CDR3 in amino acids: CASSIDWSAGYTF. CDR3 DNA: TGTGCCAGTAGTATAGACTGGAGCGCAGGCTACACCTTC.